This TCR beta chain was sequenced in a study of T cell repertoires in cytomegalovirus infection. As for the study in general: Indications of both CMV infection and matching HLA type were provided by public TCR beta signatures.

TCRdb itself ran the reads through MiXCR, one entry per CDR3 protein. This sample has roughly 630,000 distinct CDR3 sequences, with 24% found just once. Overall study findings and caveats: In two of eight donors, the top clonotype was HLA-C-restricted CMV-specific. CMV carriers having the relevant HLA were flagged by cumulative public TCR beta family frequency.

With regard to this clonotype: Its cognate antigen is unknown.

The CDR3 has 13 residues. Trimming cost V 3 bases and J 1 base, with 9 bases left between them. Germline V gives CDR1 DFQATT, CDR2 SNEGSKA (reference sequence). This clonotype was obtained from a human donor in good health (CMV status not recorded). Some clones in this sample may be carry-over from other donors' samples. The sample was CD8+ T cells from PBMCs. The chain is built from TRBV20-1 and TRBJ1-1; D is perhaps TRBD1 (5 bases). The CDR3 is CSASNRWNTEAFF. Here the CDR3 DNA reads TGCAGTGCTAGCAACAGGTGGAACACTGAAGCTTTCTTT.